Below, 29 T cell receptor beta chains from the same sample are listed, as sequenced in a study of cytomegalovirus exposure and HLA in healthy donors. Vbeta (60) and Jbeta (13) primers were used in the PCR. Measured with immunoSEQ multiplex PCR; TCRdb has only the in-frame clones, and not every one. This table holds roughly 51,000 clones. The sequencing sample was made of PBMCs. The receptors shown here come from a woman between 50 and 59 years old in good health and CMV-seropositive.

The J gene is TRBJ1-1, the V gene TRBV2; D not certain. Germline V gene lookup returns CDR1 SNHLY and CDR2 FYNNEI. The CDR3 consists of 11 residues. V dropped 8 bases and J dropped 5 bases, with 9 bases sitting between them. The DNA of the CDR3 is TGTGCCAGCTCTCGGGAGACTGAAGCTTTCTTT. Translated, it gives CASSRETEAFF.

The V and J genes are TRBV7-7 and TRBJ2-2; 7 bases line up with TRBD1. The CDR3 runs to 15 residues. The germline V gene has CDR1 SSHAT and CDR2 FNYEAQ (reference sequence). V gave up 5 bases and J gave up 7 bases; unmatched junction bases: 10. CDR3 in amino acids: CASSVLGGYDGELFF. The CDR3 DNA reads as TGTGCCAGCAGCGTTTTAGGGGGCTACGACGGGGAGCTGTTTTTT.

This rearrangement joins TRBV6-5 to TRBJ1-1, with 7 bases lining up with TRBD1. The V segment lost 5 bases and the J segment 10 bases; nucleotides outside the gene matches: 7. The length of the CDR3 is 12 residues. CDR1 MNHEY and CDR2 SVGAGI come from the germline V gene. CDR3 sequence reads: CASSATDRRAFF. The CDR3 DNA is TGTGCCAGCAGTGCGACGGACAGGCGAGCTTTCTTT.

This sequence joins TRBV10-3 and TRBJ2-7; 9 bases map to TRBD1. J gave up 3 bases and V 2 bases, and 8 bases lay outside the gene matches. The CDR3 is 16 residues long. The V gene's germline CDR1 is ENHRY and CDR2 SYGVKD. The CDR3 DNA follows: TGTGCCATCAGTGAGGCTGGGGACAGGGTTGACTACGAGCAGTACTTC. Translated, it gives CAISEAGDRVDYEQYF.

The rearrangement uses TRBV18 and TRBJ1-5, with D uncertain. There are 14 residues in the CDR3. Germline CDR1 KGHSH, CDR2 LQKENI. V was clipped by 6 bases and J by 4 bases, with 13 bases between them. The CDR3 DNA reads as TGTGCCAGCTCCCAAGGGCCGGGGAATCAGCCCCAGCATTTT. This gives the protein CASSQGPGNQPQHF.

J is TRBJ2-5 and V is TRBV7-9, with 9 bases aligning to TRBD2. This CDR3 is 16 amino acids long. The germline gives CDR1 SEHNR, CDR2 FQNEAQ (reference sequence). J was trimmed by 2 bases and V by 0 bases; bases with no gene match: 4. The CDR3 region has the DNA TGTGCCAGCAGCTTAGCGTCCAGCGGGAGGCAAGAGACCCAGTACTTC. This codes for CASSLASSGRQETQYF.

The chain employs TRBV10-1 and TRBJ2-3, with D possibly matching TRBD1 (5 bases). Trimming shortened V by 2 bases and J by 4 bases, and 13 bases separated the two germline ends. CDR1 is WNHNN, CDR2 SYGVQD, per germline (reference sequence). The CDR3 contains 15 residues. CDR3 amino acids: CASSETQARADTQYF. The DNA of the CDR3 is TGCGCCAGCAGTGAGACACAGGCTCGAGCAGATACGCAGTATTTT.

J is TRBJ1-4 and V is TRBV4-3; 11 nucleotides align to TRBD1. CDR1 and CDR2 (germline): LGHNA, YSLEER. Unmatched junction bases numbered 10, after V lost 0 bases and J lost 7 bases. The CDR3 extends over 18 amino acids. The DNA for the CDR3 is TGCGCCAGCAGCCAAGATCTGGACAGGGGGCGTTCTGGTGAAAAACTGTTTTTT. Its protein product is CASSQDLDRGRSGEKLFF.

The V call is TRBV5-4, the J call TRBJ2-7; D unresolved. The CDR3 consists of 14 residues. The V end was cut by 0 bases, the J end by 2 bases, with 9 bases between. Germline-derived CDR1 and CDR2 are SGHNT and YYREEE (reference sequence). Written as DNA, the CDR3 is TGTGCCAGCAGCTTGGATAAGCCCCCCTACGAGCAGTACTTC. Translating gives CASSLDKPPYEQYF.

DNA for the CDR3: TGTGCCAGCAGCCCGACTAGCGGGAGGGCCTACGAGCAGTACTTC. It translates to CASSPTSGRAYEQYF. The chain combines TRBV11-2 with TRBJ2-7, with 14 bases that match TRBD2. The CDR3 loop spans 15 amino acids. V gave up 5 bases and J gave up 2 bases; unmatched junction bases: 2. Germline CDR1 reads SGHAT; CDR2 reads FQNNGV.

The gene calls are TRBV6-5 and TRBJ2-5; D gene uncertain. V was clipped by 2 bases and J by 5 bases, with 12 bases between them. This CDR3 comprises 14 residues. Germline V gives CDR1 MNHEY, CDR2 SVGAGI. CDR3 bases: TGTGCCAGCAGTTACGGTCGATACTCCGAGACCCAGTACTTC. Protein: CASSYGRYSETQYF.

The chain carries TRBV28 and TRBJ1-2; 8 positions agree with TRBD1. Trimming at V came to 5 bases and at J to 5 bases, leaving 10 bases not matched to a gene. CDR1 is MDHEN, CDR2 SYDVKM, per germline. The CDR3 is made up of 15 amino acids. The CDR3 nucleotides read TGTGCCAGCAGTGGCTCCGGGACAGGCCTTTATGGCTACACCTTC. It translates to CASSGSGTGLYGYTF.

The CDR3 here is CASSREIQETQYF. The CDR3 region has the DNA TGTGCCAGCAGCCGGGAAATCCAAGAGACCCAGTACTTC. The chain combines TRBV6-4 with TRBJ2-5; D might be TRBD2 (5 bases). The V gene lost 6 bases and the J gene lost 1 base, with 9 bases spanning the gap. From germline, CDR1 is MRHNA and CDR2 SNTAGT. The CDR3 spans 13 residues.

This chain joins TRBV7-6 and TRBJ2-2; 7 bases match TRBD2. Germline V CDR1 and CDR2: SGHVS, FNYEAQ. This CDR3 comprises 13 residues. Losses at the gene ends were 4 bases for V and 6 bases for J; bases not matched to a gene: 2. In DNA form, the CDR3 reads TGTGCCAGCAGCTCCGGACTAGCCGGGGAGCTGTTTTTT. It specifies CASSSGLAGELFF.

This chain uses TRBV4-1 with TRBJ2-1; D is possibly TRBD2 (5 bases). There are 16 residues in the CDR3. CDR1 is MGHRA and CDR2 is YSYEKL in the germline V gene. The ends were cut back, 1 base at V and 4 bases at J, with 14 bases in the middle. The CDR3 coding sequence is TGCGCCAGCAGCCAAGCGGCGGGTACGTTGTACAATGAGCAGTTCTTC. Translating gives CASSQAAGTLYNEQFF.

This rearrangement joins TRBV10-3 to TRBJ2-7; the match to TRBD2 covers 9 bases. The V and J ends lost 2 bases and 3 bases, in that order; junction bases with no gene match: 2. CDR1 is ENHRY and CDR2 is SYGVKD in the germline V gene. The CDR3 spans 14 residues. The CDR3 reads CAISEASGIYEQYF. In DNA form, the CDR3 reads TGTGCCATCAGTGAGGCTAGCGGGATCTACGAGCAGTACTTC.

The chain carries TRBV25-1 and TRBJ2-1, with TRBD2 identical over 8 bases. The CDR3 runs 14 residues. The trim removed 3 bases at V and 11 bases at J, leaving 9 bases unmatched. Germline lookup yields CDR1 MGHDK and CDR2 SYGVNS. CDR3 coding DNA: TGTGCCAGCAGTGACCCGGGGACTAGGGTTCAGCAGTTCTTC. Translating it yields CASSDPGTRVQQFF.

This chain joins TRBV7-9 and TRBJ2-3, with 7 positions matching TRBD2. The germline V gene has CDR1 SEHNR and CDR2 FQNEAQ (reference sequence). This CDR3 contains 18 residues. Trimming at V came to 0 bases and at J to 0 bases, leaving 9 bases not matched to a gene. CDR3 coding DNA: TGTGCCAGCAGCTTAGCGGGTCCCGGGGGGTACAGCACAGATACGCAGTATTTT. Its protein is CASSLAGPGGYSTDTQYF.

The chain carries TRBV5-8 and TRBJ1-5; perhaps TRBD1 as D (5 bases). This CDR3 spans 16 amino acids. Trimming took off 3 bases at V and 1 base at J, with 14 bases between the two ends. Germline lookup yields CDR1 SGHTS and CDR2 YDEGEE. The CDR3 sequence is CASSWGGGLSNQPQHF. For the CDR3, the DNA is TGTGCCAGCAGCTGGGGTGGGGGACTGAGCAATCAGCCCCAGCATTTT.

The CDR3 bases are TGTGCCAGCTCACCGACAGGTTTCTACAATGAGCAGTTCTTC. Protein: CASSPTGFYNEQFF. This sequence joins TRBV18 and TRBJ2-1; tentative D call: TRBD1 (6 bases). Germline loops: CDR1 KGHSH, CDR2 LQKENI. Between the trimmed V and J ends, which lost 3 bases and 3 bases, there was a span of 9 bases. This CDR3 has 14 residues.

The chain has TRBV6-5 and TRBJ2-1, with 8 bases lining up with TRBD1. Per germline, CDR1 MNHEY and CDR2 SVGAGI. V trimming: 3 bases; J trimming: 8 bases; junction bases outside the gene matches: 9. The CDR3 consists of 15 residues. CDR3 protein: CASSYHTGGVDEQFF. In DNA, the CDR3 is TGTGCCAGCAGTTATCATACAGGGGGTGTCGATGAGCAGTTCTTC.

The J gene is TRBJ2-1, the V gene TRBV19; 14 bases line up with TRBD2. The CDR3 is made up of 15 amino acids. Germline V CDR1 and CDR2: LNHDA, SQIVND (reference sequence). J gave up 4 bases and V 9 bases, and 5 bases lay outside the gene matches. CDR3 nucleotides: TGTGCCAGCCGCCGGACTAGCGGGAGGTACAATGAGCAGTTCTTC. Its translation is CASRRTSGRYNEQFF.

The J gene is TRBJ2-2, the V gene TRBV11-2; D is possibly TRBD1 (6 bases). The CDR3 contains 14 residues. V lost 1 base to trimming and J lost 5 bases, with 8 bases between them. Germline assignment: CDR1 SGHAT and CDR2 FQNNGV. The chain's CDR3 is CASSLAQGTGELFF. CDR3 sequence (DNA): TGTGCCAGCAGCTTAGCCCAGGGGACCGGGGAGCTGTTTTTT.

V usage is TRBV7-9 and J usage is TRBJ1-2; TRBD1 matches at 9 bases. The CDR3 has 17 residues. Germline lookup yields CDR1 SEHNR and CDR2 FQNEAQ (reference sequence). V lost 3 bases and J lost 4; bases outside the gene matches: 12. The CDR3 coding sequence is TGTGCCAGCAGCTTCTACGGACAGGGGTACACTGCCTATGGCTACACCTTC. It is translated as CASSFYGQGYTAYGYTF. The whole variable domain, remainder taken from reference TRBV7-9 and TRBJ1-2, is DTGVSQNPRHKITKRGQNVTFRCDPISEHNRLYWYRQTLGQGPEFLTYFQNEAQLEKSRLLSDRFSAERPKGSFSTLEIQRTEQGDSAMYLCASSFYGQGYTAYGYTFGSGTRLTVV.

The chain joins TRBV6-6 to TRBJ2-3; TRBD2 aligns across 15 bases. This CDR3 has 16 residues. Germline V gives CDR1 MNHNY, CDR2 SVGAGI (reference sequence). The trim removed 7 bases at V and 5 bases at J, leaving 7 bases unmatched. The CDR3 loop is CASTGLAGGYGDTQYF. DNA for the CDR3: TGTGCCAGCACCGGACTAGCGGGGGGGTATGGAGATACGCAGTATTTT.

The chain is built from TRBV29-1 and TRBJ1-1; the D gene is possibly TRBD1 (6 bases). The CDR3 covers 12 residues. V was clipped by 5 bases and J by 1 base, with 8 bases between them. The germline V gene encodes CDR1 SQVTM and CDR2 ANQGSEA. For the CDR3, the DNA is TGCAGCGTTAGGGACACGAACACTGAAGCTTTCTTT. It specifies CSVRDTNTEAFF.

The CDR3 reads CASSFMGTSTDTQYF. CDR3 nucleotide sequence: TGTGCCAGCAGCTTCATGGGCACTAGCACAGATACGCAGTATTTT. The V gene is TRBV5-4, the J gene TRBJ2-3; D gene ambiguous. The V gene's germline CDR1 is SGHNT and CDR2 YYREEE (reference sequence). This CDR3 is built from 15 residues. Trimming cost V 2 bases and J 0 bases, with 10 bases left between them.

The gene calls are TRBV2 and TRBJ2-3; a possible D gene is TRBD2 (6 bases). This CDR3 comprises 14 residues. Trimming pared 8 bases from V and 1 base from J, leaving 13 bases between. The germline gives CDR1 SNHLY, CDR2 FYNNEI. The CDR3 DNA follows: TGTGCCAGCGGAAAGGACTACCGCACAGATACGCAGTATTTT. Its protein is CASGKDYRTDTQYF.

The chain is built from TRBV5-4 and TRBJ2-7; no reliable D call. The CDR3 sequence is 13 residues long. Trimming stripped 2 bases from V and 3 bases from J, with 9 bases between. CDR1 is SGHNT, CDR2 YYREEE, per germline (reference sequence). The CDR3, as DNA: TGTGCCAGCAGCTTTGGTCCGGGCTACGAGCAGTACTTC. It translates to CASSFGPGYEQYF.